These 25 T cell receptor beta chains came from one sample sequenced in a study of neurological immune-mediated disorders. TCRdb re-called the 5' RACE reads with MiXCR, one entry per CDR3 protein. The table shows tens of thousands of distinct CDR3 sequences, with about 10% occurring only once. Specimen: PBMCs. The source of these receptors is a woman between 55 and 75 years old with HTLV-1-associated myelopathy (HAM/TSP).

This clonotype has ten or more counts. The chain is built from TRBV20-1 and TRBJ2-7; TRBD1 agrees at 10 bases. The CDR3 sequence is 14 residues long. Germline-derived CDR1 and CDR2 are DFQATT and SNEGSKA (reference sequence). The trim removed 0 bases at V and 2 bases at J, leaving 1 base unmatched. CDR3 DNA: TGCAGTGCTAGAGAGGGGACAGGGGCCTACGAGCAGTACTTC. This translates into CSAREGTGAYEQYF.

This clonotype appeared many times. The J gene is TRBJ2-1, the V gene TRBV5-1, with 11 nucleotides matching TRBD2. After removal of 0 bases from V and 10 bases from J, the junction contained 6 bases not matched to a gene. In germline, CDR1 is SGHRS, CDR2 YFSETQ. CDR3 length: 15 amino acids. The CDR3 here is CASSLGIAGGEEQFF. The CDR3 nucleotides are TGCGCCAGCAGCTTGGGAATAGCGGGGGGGGAAGAGCAGTTCTTC.

This clonotype was detected many times. This chain uses TRBV5-1 with TRBJ1-1; D gene unclear. The CDR3 consists of 16 residues. V was clipped by 4 bases and J by 1 base, with 17 bases between them. The germline CDR1 and CDR2 sequences are SGHRS and YFSETQ. The CDR3: CASSQEGADGNTEAFF. The CDR3 nucleotides are TGCGCCAGCAGCCAGGAAGGCGCAGACGGGAACACTGAAGCTTTCTTT. Full variable domain (remainder filled in from reference TRBV5-1 and TRBJ1-1): KAGVTQTPRYLIKTRGQQVTLSCSPISGHRSVSWYQQTPGQGLQFLFEYFSETQRNKGNFPGRFSGRQFSNSRSEMNVSTLELGDSALYLCASSQEGADGNTEAFFGQGTRLTVV.

This clonotype was recorded many times. The chain couples TRBV7-9 to TRBJ2-3; TRBD2 agrees at 12 bases. The CDR3 contains 16 residues. Trimming took 3 bases from V and 4 from J; bases not matched to a gene: 5. Germline V CDR1 and CDR2: SEHNR, FQNEAQ (reference sequence). The CDR3 region is CASSFGLAGRPDTQYF. The CDR3 DNA follows: TGTGCCAGCAGCTTCGGACTAGCGGGGCGCCCAGATACGCAGTATTTT. Full variable domain (outside the CDR3, taken from reference TRBV7-9 and TRBJ2-3): DTGVSQNPRHKITKRGQNVTFRCDPISEHNRLYWYRQTLGQGPEFLTYFQNEAQLEKSRLLSDRFSAERPKGSFSTLEIQRTEQGDSAMYLCASSFGLAGRPDTQYFGPGTRLTVL.

This clonotype was seen ten or more times. The chain carries TRBV7-7 and TRBJ2-2; D unresolved. The length of the CDR3 is 14 residues. Germline lookup yields CDR1 SSHAT and CDR2 FNYEAQ (reference sequence). Between the trimmed V and J ends, which lost 4 bases and 3 bases, there was a span of 9 bases. The DNA for the CDR3 is TGTGCCAGCAGCTCAGACCGTGACACCGGGGAGCTGTTTTTT. Amino acid sequence: CASSSDRDTGELFF.

This clonotype is classed as medium-sized. V is TRBV14 and J is TRBJ1-2, with D unresolved. CDR3 length equals 14 residues. Germline V lookup: CDR1 SGHDN, CDR2 FVKESK. The V gene lost 0 bases and the J gene lost 1 base, with 6 bases spanning the gap. Here the CDR3 DNA reads TGTGCCAGCAGCCAAGATTGGGGTAACTATGGCTACACCTTC. Amino acids: CASSQDWGNYGYTF. Looking up the rest from reference TRBV14 and TRBJ1-2 gives the full variable domain: EAGVTQFPSHSVIEKGQTVTLRCDPISGHDNLYWYRRVMGKEIKFLLHFVKESKQDESGMPNNRFLAERTGGTYSTLKVQPAELEDSGVYFCASSQDWGNYGYTFGSGTRLTVV.

This clonotype was recorded many times. The V gene is TRBV20-1, the J gene TRBJ1-5; TRBD1 aligns across 7 bases. With 0 bases clipped from V and 5 bases from J, the junction kept 7 bases outside the gene matches. This CDR3 spans 15 amino acids. The germline gives CDR1 DFQATT, CDR2 SNEGSKA (reference sequence). The CDR3, as DNA: TGCAGTGCTAGAGATTCCCGGACAGGATATCAGCCCCAGCATTTT. Amino acid sequence: CSARDSRTGYQPQHF.

With respect to this clonotype: A much larger clone is a single base away; this may be a read error. The rearrangement joins TRBV20-1 to TRBJ2-3, with D possibly matching TRBD1 (7 bases). The CDR3 extends over 14 amino acids. V gave up 5 bases and J gave up 3 bases, with 15 bases separating them. Looked up from germline, CDR1 is DFQATT and CDR2 is SNEGSKA (reference sequence). CDR3 nucleotides: TGCAGTGCTTACCGACAGGGACTGACAGATACGCAGTATTTT. This gives the protein CSAYRQGLTDTQYF.

This clonotype appeared a few times. The V call is TRBV7-8, the J call TRBJ1-3; D unresolved. The V gene lost 1 base and the J gene lost 2 bases, with 9 bases spanning the gap. The CDR3 extends over 15 amino acids. CDR1 is SGHVS, CDR2 FQNEAQ, per germline. The CDR3 spells CASSLDQQTGNTIYF. CDR3 coding DNA: TGTGCCAGCAGCTTAGATCAGCAAACTGGAAACACCATATATTTT.

This clonotype has more than one count but fewer than ten. The rearrangement uses TRBV5-4 and TRBJ2-2; D unresolved. Trimming pared 4 bases from V and 6 bases from J, leaving 10 bases between. Germline V gives CDR1 SGHNT, CDR2 YYREEE (reference sequence). The CDR3 loop spans 13 amino acids. This CDR3 reads CASSGYTSGELFF. CDR3 in DNA: TGTGCCAGCAGCGGCTACACGTCCGGGGAGCTGTTTTTT. The entire variable domain, with the rest obtained from reference TRBV5-4 and TRBJ2-2, is as follows: ETGVTQSPTHLIKTRGQQVTLRCSSQSGHNTVSWYQQALGQGPQFIFQYYREEENGRGNFPPRFSGLQFPNYSSELNVNALELDDSALYLCASSGYTSGELFFGEGSRLTVL.

This clonotype appeared many times. V usage is TRBV29-1 and J usage is TRBJ1-2, with D unresolved. CDR3 length equals 12 residues. Germline values: CDR1 SQVTM, CDR2 ANQGSEA. V dropped 3 bases and J dropped 1 base, with 6 bases sitting between them. The CDR3 reads CSVDHFNYGYTF. CDR3 nucleotide sequence: TGCAGCGTTGATCATTTTAACTATGGCTACACCTTC.

Many counts were recorded for this clonotype. The V gene is TRBV5-1, the J gene TRBJ2-1, with TRBD2 matching over 11 bases. V lost 0 bases, J lost 8 bases, and 10 bases stayed unmatched. The CDR3 consists of 17 residues. In germline, CDR1 is SGHRS, CDR2 YFSETQ. The DNA of the CDR3 is TGCGCCAGCAGCTTGGTTATTAGCGGGGGGGCCCGCGATGAGCAGTTCTTC. Residues: CASSLVISGGARDEQFF.

This clonotype was counted ten times or more. The chain joins TRBV10-2 to TRBJ1-1; possibly TRBD1 for D (6 bases). This CDR3 has 14 residues. The V end lost 3 bases, the J end lost 1 base, and 9 bases lay between the germline ends. The germline V gene has CDR1 WSHSY and CDR2 SAAADI. In DNA, the CDR3 is TGCGCCAGCAGTGACCCAGGGGAGAACACTGAAGCTTTCTTT. Protein product: CASSDPGENTEAFF.

This clonotype came up many times. The V call is TRBV28, the J call TRBJ2-7, with D perhaps matching TRBD2 (5 bases). The CDR3 sequence is 13 residues long. Germline V lookup: CDR1 MDHEN, CDR2 SYDVKM. The V and J ends lost 8 bases and 2 bases respectively, with 13 bases between them. This CDR3 is CASHLSGTYEQYF. CDR3 sequence (DNA): TGTGCCAGCCACCTCTCGGGGACCTACGAGCAGTACTTC.

Many counts were recorded for this clonotype. The chain combines TRBV5-1 with TRBJ1-6; D gene ambiguous. V shed 0 bases and J shed 8 bases, with 9 bases lying between them. In germline, CDR1 is SGHRS, CDR2 YFSETQ. The CDR3 consists of 14 residues. CDR3 sequence reads: CASSLGQADSPLHF. CDR3 DNA sequence: TGCGCCAGCAGCTTGGGGCAGGCCGATTCACCCCTCCACTTT.

This clonotype was counted ten times or more. The genes are TRBV5-1 and TRBJ2-3; no clear D gene. V lost 7 bases and J 0 bases, leaving 15 bases between the germline ends. There are 15 residues in the CDR3. Germline-derived CDR1 and CDR2 are SGHRS and YFSETQ. CDR3 sequence (DNA): TGCGCCAGCGGGCTGTCCCCCTCTAGCACAGATACGCAGTATTTT. It codes for CASGLSPSSTDTQYF.

This clonotype was counted many times. The chain combines TRBV6-5 with TRBJ2-5; 10 bases are a match to TRBD2. V lost 5 bases, J lost 7 bases, and 19 bases stayed unmatched. The CDR3 length is 18 residues. Germline loops: CDR1 MNHEY, CDR2 SVGAGI. In DNA, the CDR3 is TGTGCCAGCAGTCACCCACCCTCGGGTAGCGGGGGGCCTGGGACCCAGTACTTC. Amino acids: CASSHPPSGSGGPGTQYF.

This clonotype was detected many times. V and J are TRBV12-3 or TRBV12-4 and TRBJ2-5; possibly TRBD1 or TRBD2 for D (6 bases each). The V gene lost 0 bases and the J gene lost 5 bases, with 10 bases spanning the gap. This CDR3 has 14 amino acids. In DNA, the CDR3 is TGTGCCAGCAGTTTAGCGGGGGGCCGGGAGACCCAGTACTTC. Protein sequence: CASSLAGGRETQYF.

This clonotype appeared many times. This chain connects TRBV12-3 or TRBV12-4 to TRBJ1-2; D is undetermined. V lost 1 base and J 7 bases, leaving 13 bases between the germline ends. The CDR3 has 14 amino acids. Written as DNA, the CDR3 is TGTGCCAGCAGTTTAGGGGCAGCTCGGAGTGGCTACACCTTC. Its protein is CASSLGAARSGYTF.

This clonotype was recorded at least ten times. J is TRBJ1-1 and V is TRBV12-3 or TRBV12-4; no clear D gene. The CDR3 runs 12 residues. Trimming removed 3 bases from V and 5 bases from J, with 7 bases in between. CDR3 sequence: CASSLPQTEAFF. CDR3 sequence (DNA): TGTGCCAGCAGTTTGCCTCAGACTGAAGCTTTCTTT.

By share, this clonotype ranks as medium-sized. This chain links TRBV20-1 with TRBJ2-3; perhaps TRBD2 as D (6 bases). The CDR3 is made up of 14 amino acids. In germline, CDR1 is DFQATT, CDR2 SNEGSKA (reference sequence). V gave up 3 bases and J gave up 8 bases, with 18 bases separating them. CDR3 nucleotides: TGCAGTGCTAGGCCGCCGGGAGCCTTGGGTACGCAGTATTTT. Translated: CSARPPGALGTQYF.

This clonotype was observed a few times. This sequence joins TRBV6-5 and TRBJ1-5, with D maybe TRBD1 (6 bases). The germline V gene has CDR1 MNHEY and CDR2 SVGAGI. The CDR3 length is 18 residues. Trimming shortened V by 0 bases and J by 6 bases, and 21 bases separated the two germline ends. The CDR3 loop is CASSYSWSGARGGQPQHF. CDR3 nucleotide sequence: TGTGCCAGCAGTTACTCGTGGTCAGGGGCGAGAGGTGGTCAGCCCCAGCATTTT.

This clonotype rates as medium-sized. The J gene is TRBJ2-3, the V gene TRBV5-1; D uncertain. Trimming stripped 1 base from V and 12 bases from J, with 15 bases between. The CDR3 has 13 residues. Germline CDR1 is SGHRS and CDR2 is YFSETQ. The CDR3, as DNA: TGCGCCAGCAGCTTGCTGCCTAACGACCTACAGTATTTT. Residues: CASSLLPNDLQYF.

Ten or more counts support this clonotype. This sequence joins TRBV6-5 and TRBJ2-7; 10 nucleotides align to TRBD1. The CDR3 has 18 amino acids. CDR1 and CDR2 from the germline V gene are MNHEY and SVGAGI. J lost 3 bases, V lost 2 bases, and 13 bases had no gene match. The CDR3 DNA follows: TGTGCCAGCAGTTACGATAGTCCGACAGGGGGCCTCGTCTACGAGCAGTACTTC. Protein: CASSYDSPTGGLVYEQYF.

This clonotype was seen repeatedly, ten times or more. The gene calls are TRBV12-3 or TRBV12-4 and TRBJ1-2, with unresolved D. The CDR3 covers 16 residues. V lost 5 bases, J lost 2 bases, and 18 bases lay in between. The CDR3 reads CASSQTTLRRNYGYTF. The DNA for the CDR3 is TGTGCCAGCAGTCAAACTACTCTCAGGAGAAACTATGGCTACACCTTC.